Listed here are 10 T cell receptor beta chains from one sample, sequenced in a study of siplizumab effects on memory and regulatory T cells. TCRdb's table, derived via immunoSEQ multiplex PCR, lists solely in-frame clones and lacks some. The sample lists some 97,000 clones; about 91% were seen once. Material: CD4+ T cells sorted from blood. These receptor sequences come from a human donor in good health. Some clones in this sample may be carry-over from other donors' samples.

J is TRBJ1-1 and V is TRBV11-2; D ambiguous. Germline assignment: CDR1 SGHAT and CDR2 FQNNGV. The CDR3 sequence is 11 residues long. Trimming shortened V by 2 bases and J by 10 bases, and 8 bases separated the two germline ends. The DNA of the CDR3 is TGTGCCAGCAGCTTATTGGCAGGAGCTTTCTTT. Translation: CASSLLAGAFF.

The chain is built from TRBV30 and TRBJ2-3, with 13 bases aligning to TRBD2. The CDR3 loop spans 16 amino acids. CDR1 is GTSNPN and CDR2 is SVGIG in the germline V gene (reference sequence). V was pared by 4 bases and J by 0 bases, with 4 bases of the junction left unmatched. The CDR3: CAWKLAGGSSTDTQYF. CDR3 DNA sequence: TGTGCCTGGAAACTAGCGGGAGGGTCTAGCACAGATACGCAGTATTTT.

The chain has TRBV19 and TRBJ2-3; 12 positions agree with TRBD2. The length of the CDR3 is 14 residues. Looked up from germline, CDR1 is LNHDA and CDR2 is SQIVND (reference sequence). V dropped 5 bases and J dropped 3; count of bases not matched to a gene: 0. CDR3 bases: TGTGCCAGTAGTCTAGCGGGAGGGACAGATACGCAGTATTTT. It specifies CASSLAGGTDTQYF. Full variable domain (remainder filled in from reference TRBV19 and TRBJ2-3): DGGITQSPKYLFRKEGQNVTLSCEQNLNHDAMYWYRQDPGQGLRLIYYSQIVNDFQKGDIAEGYSVSREKKESFPLTVTSAQKNPTAFYLCASSLAGGTDTQYFGPGTRLTVL.

The chain uses TRBV20-1 and TRBJ2-1; D is possibly TRBD2 (5 bases). From germline, CDR1 is DFQATT and CDR2 SNEGSKA (reference sequence). The CDR3 loop spans 11 amino acids. V gave up 6 bases and J gave up 9 bases, with 12 bases separating them. The CDR3 loop is CSALQRSEQFF. As DNA, the CDR3 is TGCAGTGCACTCCAGCGGAGTGAGCAGTTCTTC.

The V call is TRBV6-6, the J call TRBJ1-1; unclear D gene. CDR3 length: 14 amino acids. Germline loops: CDR1 MNHNY, CDR2 SVGAGI (reference sequence). With 5 bases removed from V and 1 base from J, the gap between germline ends came to 11 bases. CDR3 bases: TGTGCCAGCAGTCGGGCGGGGAGGAACACTGAAGCTTTCTTT. Translation: CASSRAGRNTEAFF.

CDR3 nucleotide sequence: TGCGCCAGCAGCCAACCCCCCCGGGACAGAGATCATACGCAGTATTTT. This encodes CASSQPPRDRDHTQYF. The J gene is TRBJ2-3, the V gene TRBV4-1, with TRBD1 matching 7 bases. J lost 7 bases, V lost 2 bases, and 12 bases had no gene match. This CDR3 is 16 amino acids long. From germline, CDR1 is MGHRA and CDR2 YSYEKL.

V is TRBV30 and J is TRBJ1-1; D not resolved. The germline V and J ends were trimmed by 4 bases and 7 bases, with 16 bases remaining between them. Germline V gene sequence: CDR1 GTSNPN, CDR2 SVGIG (reference sequence). This CDR3 is 13 amino acids long. The CDR3 sequence is CAWTPSVHSEAFF. The CDR3 nucleotides read TGTGCCTGGACCCCTTCGGTCCATAGTGAAGCTTTCTTT.

The rearrangement links TRBV7-9 to TRBJ1-2, with unresolved D. V dropped 2 bases and J dropped 0 bases, with 1 base sitting between them. The CDR3 is 12 residues long. The germline V gene has CDR1 SEHNR and CDR2 FQNEAQ (reference sequence). This chain's CDR3 is CASSLTNYGYTF. Written as DNA, the CDR3 is TGTGCCAGCAGCTTAACTAACTATGGCTACACCTTC.

V and J are TRBV15 and TRBJ1-6; maybe TRBD1 (6 bases). Germline V lookup: CDR1 LNHNV, CDR2 YYDKDF (reference sequence). The CDR3 length is 15 residues. V was clipped by 1 base and J by 7 bases, with 11 bases between them. CDR3 amino acids: CATSRGDRRNSPLHF. The CDR3 DNA reads as TGTGCCACCAGCAGAGGTGACAGGAGAAATTCACCCCTCCACTTT. Filled out from reference TRBV15 and TRBJ1-6, the complete variable domain reads DAMVIQNPRYQVTQFGKPVTLSCSQTLNHNVMYWYQQKSSQAPKLLFHYYDKDFNNEADTPDNFQSRRPNTSFCFLDIRSPGLGDTAMYLCATSRGDRRNSPLHFGNGTRLTVT.

This chain uses TRBV5-1 with TRBJ2-7; D gene unclear. The CDR3 loop spans 12 amino acids. V dropped 1 base and J dropped 3 bases, with 5 bases sitting between them. Germline lookup yields CDR1 SGHRS and CDR2 YFSETQ. CDR3 nucleotides: TGCGCCAGCAGCTTGACCTACTACGAGCAGTACTTC. The encoded protein is CASSLTYYEQYF.